These 11 T cell receptor beta chains originate from one sample sequenced in a study of blood T cell repertoires in COVID-19. TCRdb's copy holds only in-frame clones and misses some; the assay was immunoSEQ multiplex PCR. The data show 190,000 or so clones, with around 86% seen just once and 6.5% to 8.5% held by the top ten. Material for sequencing was peripheral blood. Source of these receptors: a man aged 35-49 years with acute or convalescent COVID-19.

As regards this clone: One end of the junction does not line up with germline, which may come from a read error. In nucleotides, the CDR3 is TGCGTCAGCAGCCAAGTTGAGGGTAAGCTTGGGTTCTACGAGCAGTACTTC. Translated, it gives CVSSQVEGKLGFYEQYF. The V call is TRBV4-3, the J call TRBJ2-7; TRBD2 is a possible D gene (5 bases). This CDR3 contains 17 residues. Germline loops: CDR1 LGHNA, CDR2 YSLEER.

The V call is TRBV25-1, the J call TRBJ1-2; no firm D call. Looked up from germline, CDR1 is MGHDK and CDR2 is SYGVNS. V lost 3 bases, J lost 5 bases, and 7 bases lay in between. The CDR3 consists of 12 residues. The CDR3 coding sequence is TGTGCCAGCAGTGATACAGTATATGGCTACACCTTC. It yields the protein CASSDTVYGYTF.

The rearrangement joins TRBV6-1 to TRBJ1-1; 7 positions agree with TRBD1. The CDR3 runs to 18 residues. V lost 3 bases to trimming and J lost 3 bases; unmatched junction nucleotides: 16. Germline assignment: CDR1 MNHNS and CDR2 SASEGT. DNA of the CDR3: TGTGCCAGCAGTGAGCCGCCGGCAGGGGGATGGAGCGACACTGAAGCTTTCTTT. This encodes CASSEPPAGGWSDTEAFF.

The chain employs TRBV7-2 and TRBJ2-7; 10 bases are shared with TRBD2. The germline gives CDR1 SGHTA, CDR2 FQGNSA. This CDR3 has 15 amino acids. The V gene end was trimmed by 4 bases and the J gene end by 1 base; junction bases not matched to a gene: 4. Written as DNA, the CDR3 is TGTGCCAGCAGCTCGGCTAGCGGGGGTTCCTACGAGCAGTACTTC. Protein: CASSSASGGSYEQYF. Variable domain in full (rest from reference TRBV7-2 and TRBJ2-7): GAGVSQSPSNKVTEKGKDVELRCDPISGHTALYWYRQSLGQGLEFLIYFQGNSAPDKSGLPSDRFSAERTGGSVSTLTIQRTQQEDSAVYLCASSSASGGSYEQYFGPGTRLTVT.

This rearrangement joins TRBV2 to TRBJ1-1; possible D gene TRBD1, 6 bases. V was cut by 4 bases and J by 5 bases, with 14 bases left in between. Germline loops: CDR1 SNHLY, CDR2 FYNNEI. The CDR3 runs to 14 residues. DNA for the CDR3: TGTGCCAGCAGTGTTCAGCCAGGGGAAACTGAAGCTTTCTTT. This sequence encodes CASSVQPGETEAFF.

This clone was seen a single time. This chain uses TRBV15 with TRBJ2-5; 12 nucleotides match TRBD1. Trimming cost V 3 bases and J 6 bases; bases outside gene matches: 8. The CDR3 contains 16 residues. The germline V gene encodes CDR1 LNHNV and CDR2 YYDKDF (reference sequence). In nucleotides, the CDR3 is TGTGCCACCAGCAGTGCCGGGACAGGGGGCAGGAAGACCCAGTACTTC. Protein: CATSSAGTGGRKTQYF.

The rearrangement joins TRBV5-4 to TRBJ1-6; D may be TRBD1 (5 bases). Germline CDR1 is SGHNT and CDR2 is YYREEE (reference sequence). The V and J ends lost 4 bases and 0 bases respectively, with 14 bases between them. CDR3 size: 17 residues. The CDR3 region has the DNA TGTGCCAGCAGCCCAGGGCAGGGCCCCTCCTATAATTCACCCCTCCACTTT. Its protein product is CASSPGQGPSYNSPLHF.

This chain uses TRBV7-8 with TRBJ1-1; the D gene is possibly TRBD1 (6 bases). This CDR3 spans 15 amino acids. In germline, CDR1 is SGHVS, CDR2 FQNEAQ. V was clipped by 5 bases and J by 1 base, with 14 bases between them. The CDR3 here is CASSLKTGQNTEAFF. The CDR3 DNA reads TGTGCCAGCAGCCTGAAGACAGGACAGAACACTGAAGCTTTCTTT.

This chain links TRBV10-2 with TRBJ1-4, with D uncertain. Trimming left V 6 bases short and J 7 bases short, with 15 bases between. CDR3 length equals 14 residues. The germline CDR1 and CDR2 sequences are WSHSY and SAAADI. CDR3 bases: TGCGCCAGCAGAGGAACTTCAAGAGGTGAAAAACTGTTTTTT. Protein sequence: CASRGTSRGEKLFF.

This clone was seen just once. The chain has TRBV19 and TRBJ2-7; D perhaps matches TRBD1 (6 bases). Germline assignment: CDR1 LNHDA and CDR2 SQIVND (reference sequence). Between the trimmed V and J ends, which lost 3 bases and 7 bases, there was a span of 19 bases. CDR3 length: 15 amino acids. The CDR3 sequence is CASSMDSSLLREQYF. In DNA, the CDR3 is TGTGCCAGTAGTATGGACAGCTCTCTCCTAAGAGAGCAGTACTTC.

V usage is TRBV6-2 or TRBV6-3 and J usage is TRBJ1-6; possible D gene TRBD1, 6 bases. Germline V gene lookup returns CDR1 MNHEY and CDR2 SVGEGT. Deletions cut 5 bases from V and 8 bases from J, with 16 bases between. This CDR3 comprises 15 residues. The CDR3 protein is CASSTTTGFYSPLHF. DNA for the CDR3: TGTGCCAGCAGTACCACGACAGGATTTTATTCACCCCTCCACTTT.